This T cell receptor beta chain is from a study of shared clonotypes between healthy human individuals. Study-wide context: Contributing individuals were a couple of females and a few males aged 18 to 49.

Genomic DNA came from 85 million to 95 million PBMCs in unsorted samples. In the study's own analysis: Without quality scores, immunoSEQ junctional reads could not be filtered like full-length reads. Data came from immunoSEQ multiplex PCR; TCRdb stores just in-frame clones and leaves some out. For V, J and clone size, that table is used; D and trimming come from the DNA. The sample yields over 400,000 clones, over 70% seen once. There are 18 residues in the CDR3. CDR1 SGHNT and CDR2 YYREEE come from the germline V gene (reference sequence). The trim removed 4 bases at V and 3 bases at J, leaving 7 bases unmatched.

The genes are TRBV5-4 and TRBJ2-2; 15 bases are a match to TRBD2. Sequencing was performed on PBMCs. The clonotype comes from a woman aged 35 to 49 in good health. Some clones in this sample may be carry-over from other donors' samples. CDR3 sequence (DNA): TGTGCCAGCAGCCCCGGACTAGCGGGAGGGCCGGACACCGGGGAGCTGTTTTTT. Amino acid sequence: CASSPGLAGGPDTGELFF.